The 12 T cell receptor beta chains listed next were all sequenced from one sample in a study of T-cell memory formation after mild COVID-19. TCRdb re-called the 5' RACE reads through MiXCR, storing one row per CDR3 protein. This table has about 320,000 distinct CDR3 sequences, roughly an eighth appearing once. Input material: PBMCs or a T cell subset sorted from them (not recorded which). These TCRs come from a man aged 18-30 years who had mild COVID-19 (a few samples of this study predate the infection). Cell type and time point are not known.

This chain connects TRBV18 to TRBJ1-3; no clear D gene. The CDR3 loop spans 15 amino acids. V lost 1 base, J lost 7 bases, and 14 bases lay in between. The germline gives CDR1 KGHSH, CDR2 LQKENI. CDR3 bases: TGTGCCAGCTCACCACAGGGTGAAAGGAGTAACACCATATATTTT. It is translated as CASSPQGERSNTIYF.

The genes are TRBV7-9 and TRBJ2-3, with D perhaps given as TRBD1 or TRBD2 (6 bases each). This CDR3 contains 17 residues. Germline CDR1 is SEHNR and CDR2 is FQNEAQ (reference sequence). V shed 7 bases and J shed 5 bases, with 25 bases lying between them. This CDR3 is CASKPPGGPSYRDTQYF. The CDR3 region has the DNA TGTGCCAGCAAGCCCCCTGGGGGGCCCTCCTACAGAGATACGCAGTATTTT. The entire variable domain, with the rest obtained from reference TRBV7-9 and TRBJ2-3, is as follows: DTGVSQNPRHKITKRGQNVTFRCDPISEHNRLYWYRQTLGQGPEFLTYFQNEAQLEKSRLLSDRFSAERPKGSFSTLEIQRTEQGDSAMYLCASKPPGGPSYRDTQYFGPGTRLTVL.

V usage is TRBV12-3 or TRBV12-4 and J usage is TRBJ1-1, with D uncertain. This CDR3 is 12 amino acids long. Trimming shortened V by 5 bases and J by 11 bases, and 15 bases separated the two germline ends. The CDR3 DNA sequence: TGTGCCAGCAGTACGCGGGGTACTGTGGCTTTCTTT. Translated: CASSTRGTVAFF.

The genes are TRBV7-6 and TRBJ2-7, with 8 bases lining up with TRBD1. The CDR3 extends over 15 amino acids. The germline CDR1 and CDR2 sequences are SGHVS and FNYEAQ. With V trimmed by 5 bases and J by 0 bases, 6 bases remained unmatched. CDR3 sequence reads: CASSPRTGSSYEQYF. Here the CDR3 DNA reads TGTGCCAGCAGCCCCCGGACAGGGAGCTCCTACGAGCAGTACTTC.

This clonotype was seen more than once but under ten times. The rearrangement links TRBV7-3 to TRBJ2-1; 10 bases map to TRBD2. The germline gives CDR1 SGHTA, CDR2 FQGTGA. The CDR3 extends over 15 amino acids. Losses at the gene ends were 1 base for V and 13 bases for J; bases not matched to a gene: 10. CDR3 protein: CASSLNRLAGNPQFF. Written as DNA, the CDR3 is TGTGCCAGCAGCTTAAACCGACTAGCGGGCAATCCCCAGTTCTTC.

The chain joins TRBV6-5 to TRBJ1-4; maybe TRBD1 (5 bases). The CDR3 is 14 amino acids. Per the germline V gene, CDR1 is MNHEY and CDR2 is SVGAGI. Trimming removed 2 bases from V and 7 bases from J, with 11 bases in between. CDR3 DNA sequence: TGTGCCAGCAGTTACCGGGGGGACGGTGAAAAACTGTTTTTT. Translating gives CASSYRGDGEKLFF.

The chain recombines TRBV7-9 with TRBJ1-6; D is unclear. This CDR3 has 14 amino acids. The V and J ends lost 3 bases and 10 bases respectively, with 13 bases between them. Per germline, CDR1 SEHNR and CDR2 FQNEAQ (reference sequence). CDR3 sequence reads: CASSFSDTKSPLHF. Written as DNA, the CDR3 is TGTGCCAGCAGCTTTTCGGATACAAAGTCACCCCTCCACTTT.

This clonotype was observed at least ten times. V is TRBV5-1 and J is TRBJ2-7, with D unclear. The V gene's germline CDR1 is SGHRS and CDR2 YFSETQ. The CDR3 covers 15 residues. With 0 bases removed from V and 3 bases from J, the gap between germline ends came to 13 bases. The DNA for the CDR3 is TGCGCCAGCAGCTTGGTCCAGGCTGGCCGCTACGAGCAGTACTTC. Protein sequence: CASSLVQAGRYEQYF. The full variable domain, rest sourced from reference TRBV5-1 and TRBJ2-7, is KAGVTQTPRYLIKTRGQQVTLSCSPISGHRSVSWYQQTPGQGLQFLFEYFSETQRNKGNFPGRFSGRQFSNSRSEMNVSTLELGDSALYLCASSLVQAGRYEQYFGPGTRLTVT.

In this sample, this clonotype turned up a few times. The chain links TRBV5-1 to TRBJ1-2, with D unclear. Per the germline V gene, CDR1 is SGHRS and CDR2 is YFSETQ. Trimming stripped 2 bases from V and 3 bases from J, with 17 bases between. There are 16 residues in the CDR3. This CDR3 is CASSFSGAALDYGYTF. In DNA, the CDR3 is TGCGCCAGCAGCTTTTCTGGCGCCGCCCTGGACTATGGCTACACCTTC.

The genes are TRBV18 and TRBJ2-5; no firm D call. This CDR3 region has 12 residues. CDR1 and CDR2 (germline): KGHSH, LQKENI. V dropped 6 bases and J dropped 5 bases, with 10 bases sitting between them. The CDR3 protein is CASSPSPETQYF. The CDR3 region has the DNA TGTGCCAGCTCCCCGAGTCCGGAGACCCAGTACTTC.

The chain links TRBV6-2 or TRBV6-3 to TRBJ2-3; maybe TRBD2 (6 bases). The CDR3 has 18 residues. V was pared by 2 bases and J by 8 bases, with 26 bases between. Germline V CDR1 and CDR2: MNHEY, SVGEGT. CDR3 amino acids: CASSYTSEGLPLWRTQYF. The CDR3 DNA follows: TGTGCCAGCAGTTACACCTCCGAGGGACTTCCGTTATGGCGTACGCAGTATTTT.

The CDR3 loop is CASSQVEWSDNEQFF. CDR3 nucleotide sequence: TGCGCCAGCAGCCAAGTGGAGTGGTCAGACAATGAGCAGTTCTTC. This chain uses TRBV4-3 with TRBJ2-1; D is ambiguous. The CDR3 length is 15 residues. V lost 1 base and J lost 5, with 12 bases in between. Germline CDR1 and CDR2: LGHNA and YSLEER.